The entry below describes one TCR beta chain. This sample is part of a study of blood T cell repertoires in COVID-19. The repertoire was sequenced with immunoSEQ multiplex PCR; TCRdb's copy has only in-frame clones and lacks some. The sample lists some 140,000 clones, 79% occurring once. V gave up 3 bases and J gave up 0 bases, with 11 bases separating them. CDR3 length equals 15 residues. The germline V gene encodes CDR1 SGHRS and CDR2 YFSETQ. Material for sequencing was peripheral blood. V and J are TRBV5-1 and TRBJ2-3; maybe TRBD2 (6 bases). The receptor comes from a woman between 65 and 79 years old with COVID-19, enrolled during active disease. CDR3 in amino acids: CASSWDSPSTDTQYF. The CDR3 DNA reads as TGCGCCAGCAGCTGGGACTCTCCTAGCACAGATACGCAGTATTTT.